This TCR beta chain emerged from a study of cytomegalovirus exposure and HLA in healthy donors listed by TCRdb under 2017. Study-level background: In an earlier analysis of approximately 640 of the donors, approximately 300 Gb of sequence data and 117 million unique TCR beta sequences from about 179 million T cells were reported. An early release that covered about 600 HLA-typed donors contained 250 to 350 gigabases of sequencing data and 75 million to 100 million unique TCR sequences. Among the approximately 400 genotyped donors, approximately 82% belonged to the genetic ancestry cluster associated with self-reported Caucasian donors. The aim of the study was to test whether cataloging public T cell receptors could identify signatures of past pathogen exposure. The T cell repertoires of roughly 660 subjects were profiled by immunosequencing and related to cytomegalovirus serostatus. In addition to the first cohort of 650 to 800 subjects, a separate validation cohort of approximately 130 different subjects was used. The study combined high-throughput TCR immunosequencing, statistical association of individual TCRs with disease status, and machine learning to predict cytomegalovirus infection status. To study patterns of TCR occurrence, a later analysis re-analyzed previously published TCR beta repertoires from hundreds of donors and added high-resolution HLA genotyping. Rather than using new phenotypic data, the later analysis identified candidate immune exposures from TCR beta sequences and from how often those sequences occurred across donors. To decide whether each TCR beta V gene segment behaved as functional or pseudogenic, an earlier analysis of 587 of the donors relied on high-throughput TCR beta sequencing. Donor age, sex, ethnicity and CMV serostatus were compiled together with the repertoire data. Genome-wide SNP genotypes for about three fifths of the 666 donors were used in a later genetic analysis, which treated that subset as a discovery cohort. All discovery cohort repertoires had been generated using a single sequencing platform. HLA typing covered class I and class II loci at four-digit resolution. The number of donors typed differed by locus, with about 629-630 for A, B, C, DRB1 and DQB1, around 500 for DQA1, 600 to 610 for DPA1, and 472 for DPB1. Because of strong linkage in the cohort, roughly five DR-DQ haplotypes were treated as single units for association and clustering. On average, roughly 200,000 unique TCR beta nucleotide sequences were sequenced per donor among 398 genotyped donors of the cohort, with roughly a sixth of those sequences being non-productive.

Spanning cysteine to phenylalanine, the CDR3 consists of 15 amino acids. Solely the CDR3 DNA is kept, with 45 bases framed from the first base. V has 0 bases trimmed and J has 7 bases trimmed; junction bases matching no gene number 6. The germline V gene (reference sequence) sets CDR1 to SGHNT and CDR2 to YYREEE. In total, approximately 610 healthy bone marrow donors made up the cohort. At the time of sampling, every cohort member was nominally healthy, though immune exposures that went unrecorded were likely present. The donor tested CMV seropositive, placing the donor among the approximately 290 seropositive members of the cohort. Each donor provided a peripheral blood sample, and peripheral blood mononuclear cells were used for TCR beta sequencing. The Qiagen DNeasy Blood Extraction Kit was used to extract genomic DNA from the blood cell samples. Summary of the overall study and its limitations: In vitro tests confirmed that a few of the cytomegalovirus-associated TCR beta chains recognize cytomegalovirus antigens. The classifier was reported to diagnose cytomegalovirus status with high specificity and sensitivity in both the original cohort and the validation cohort. In an earlier analysis of more than 450 of the donors, most TCR beta V segments were observed in productive rearrangements about 90% or about 30% of the time, broadly matching IMGT annotations. A cluster of highly shared sequence variants was judged likely to represent a technical artifact of the sequencing pipeline. Sequencing depth was assumed to be roughly uniform across donors in the presence/absence analyses, though that assumption may not hold. According to a later analysis, parvovirus B19, influenza, CMV and Epstein-Barr virus appeared linked to several top co-occurrence clusters. In a later analysis, HLA-associated TCR beta chains showed more clonal expansion and lower generation probabilities than non-associated chains that were equally common. The only immune exposure information available for the cohort was CMV serostatus. Linkage disequilibrium might explain the correlated functional status among segregating V segments, but an unknown experimental factor could not be ruled out. In a later analysis, most CMV-associated TCR beta chains were found to appear HLA-restricted, with HLA associations seemingly driven largely by CMV exposure. It was suggested by the authors that the approach could potentially be generalized to other disease states and immunological phenotypes. A further reported finding was that TCR beta sequences accurately predicted the HLA-A and HLA-B alleles for most subjects in the first cohort. Specific HLA alleles were associated with 15,000 to 20,000 TCR beta sequences at a false discovery rate of 0.05 in a later analysis. When HLA alleles, especially DR and DQ, strongly co-occurred, TCR associations were difficult to assign to individual alleles. V-gene and J-gene trimming of TCR beta chains was associated with a missense DCLRE1C variant in a later genetic analysis, and the association was replicated in an independent cohort. The 87-base-pair reads could not distinguish some IMGT-functional V segments, including TRBV6-2 and TRBV6-3, so those segments were excluded. While some public TCRs were present in many individuals, most TCR sequences turned up only very rarely across donors. Because HLA typing was unavailable for some donors at each locus, only the typed subset was used in association tests. In the study, 150 to 200 TCR beta chains were listed as associated with cytomegalovirus. In a later analysis, TCR association rates were found to vary across HLA loci, with the most associated TCRs seen for DRB1 alleles and the fewest for HLA-C alleles. A later genetic analysis reported fewer N-insertions in productive TCRs among donors in an Asian-associated ancestry cluster than the 666-donor mean. Only TCR beta chains were sequenced in this cohort, and the absence of alpha or paired-chain data limited detectable features. The earlier analysis of 587 of the donors excluded fewer than 20 rarely observed V segments, including chromosome 9 orphons, because counts were too low.

Library prep was done by the immunoSEQ multiplex PCR assay. A mixture of 60 forward primers for TCR Vbeta segments and 13 reverse primers for TCR Jbeta segments was used in the multiplex PCR. The CDR3 region of rearranged TCR beta genes was amplified from genomic DNA by a multiplex PCR assay. The Illumina HiSeq System was used to sequence the amplified TCR beta libraries as 87-base-pair reads. Processing in the source paper ran as follows. A later analysis counted tens of millions of unique TCR beta chains across the 550 to 800 repertoires, and 10 million to 11 million of these chains were shared by at least two donors. Raw reads were error-corrected and collapsed into unique sequences by a nearest-neighbor algorithm in which closely related sequences were merged to remove PCR and sequencing errors. CDR3 sequences were aligned to IMGT reference sequences to assign V, D and J gene segments. For a sequence to be retained, at least a six-nucleotide match to both a V gene segment and a J gene segment was required. A rearrangement counted as productive if the CDR3 had no stop codons and remained in frame with V and J, and every other rearrangement counted as non-productive. Following IMGT convention, CDR3 was defined as the stretch from the second conserved V-encoded cysteine to the conserved J-encoded phenylalanine. The earlier analysis of about 590 of the donors excluded sequences that lacked an unambiguous match to a single V gene segment. In an earlier analysis of 450 to 700 of the donors, V segments were called functional above 56.7% productive rearrangements and were called segregating when the between-donor standard deviation exceeded 5%. A statistical classification framework was built to diagnose cytomegalovirus status from the catalog of TCR beta chain sequences. V and J gene assignment, in a later analysis, came from comparing TCR nucleotide sequences with IMGT/GENE-DB human TR gene sequences. In a later analysis, CDR3 sequences and most-parsimonious VDJ recombination scenarios were assigned using the TCRdist pipeline. In a later analysis, every TCR beta chain was defined by the combination of its CDR3 amino acid sequence and its V-gene family, and reads without a unique V-gene family were dropped. As a way to deal with suspected cross-contamination and a sequencing artifact, a later analysis dropped over 550 nucleotide sequences that were highly shared and had low generation probability. In a later analysis, a clonal expansion index was calculated for each public chain from normalized within-repertoire ranks of inferred template counts. Generation probabilities in a later analysis came from a VDJ recombination model fitted to out-of-frame rearrangements, and those results were checked against IGoR. A later analysis scored TCR-TCR, TCR-HLA and TCR-CMV co-occurrence with hypergeometric tests, applying a repertoire-size bias correction to TCR pairs. A later analysis estimated false discovery rates by permuting HLA or CMV assignments 20 times. In a later analysis, co-occurring TCRs were grouped using DBSCAN, and TCRdist sequence similarity was added for clustering within HLA-allele-positive subsets. For co-occurrence clustering, repertoires with fewer than 30,000 or more than 120,000 public chains were excluded, along with 5 or 6 repertoires with anomalous nucleotide sharing. TCRdb's version of the immuneACCESS table is confined to in-frame rearrangements and falls short of the full clone set. An unresolved V gene accounts for under half of the shortfall where checked; the remainder is of unknown origin. The D gene and trimming were derived from the DNA, and the V and J assignments and clone size from that table. The sample includes roughly 170,000 clones, with under 90% observed a single time. Under 7.5% of the sample comes from the top ten.

A note on this clone: It has no known antigen specificity. Base quality data are lacking; no much larger clone is found one base away.

Sequencing was done on a sample of PBMCs. This TCR derives from a man under 40 in good health and CMV-seropositive. This sequence uses TRBV5-4 and TRBJ1-2; TRBD1 aligns with 10 central bases. For the CDR3, the sequence is CASSLETGGIGGYTF. The nucleotide sequence reads TGTGCCAGCAGCTTGGAGACAGGGGGCATCGGTGGCTACACCTTC.